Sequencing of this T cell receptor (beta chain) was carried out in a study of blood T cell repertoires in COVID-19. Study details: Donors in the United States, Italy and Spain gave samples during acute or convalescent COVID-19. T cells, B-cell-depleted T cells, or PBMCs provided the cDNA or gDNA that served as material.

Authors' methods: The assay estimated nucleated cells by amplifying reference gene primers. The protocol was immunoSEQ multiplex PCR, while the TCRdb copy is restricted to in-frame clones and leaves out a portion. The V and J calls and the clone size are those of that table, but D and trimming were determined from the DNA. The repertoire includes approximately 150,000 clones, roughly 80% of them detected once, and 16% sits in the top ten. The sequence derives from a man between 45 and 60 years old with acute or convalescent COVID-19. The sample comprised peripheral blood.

The CDR3 region has the DNA TGTGCCAGCAGAGCGACGGTGAACACTGAAGCTTTCTTT. This codes for CASRATVNTEAFF. The chain employs TRBV7-9 and TRBJ1-1; no definite D call. This CDR3 contains 13 residues. V lost 6 bases and J 0 bases, leaving 8 bases between the germline ends. Germline CDR1 is SEHNR and CDR2 is FQNEAQ (reference sequence).